The 32 T cell receptor beta chains listed next were all sequenced from one sample in a study of identical twins. Via MiXCR, TCRdb re-called the 5' RACE reads, giving one row per CDR3 protein. The sample has approximately 260,000 distinct CDR3 sequences, about an eighth seen once. Sequencing was carried out using memory (CD45RO+) T cells sorted from blood. These receptors were collected from a woman between 18 and 29 years old in good health.

J is TRBJ1-4 and V is TRBV21-1. TRBV21-1 is deemed a pseudogene. The CDR3 consists of 13 residues. The CDR3 DNA reads TGTGCCAGTCCGCTGGGGAGAAGTGAAAAACTGTTTTTT. As protein: CASPLGRSEKLFF.

The chain recombines TRBV24-1 with TRBJ2-1; D remains unclear. Per germline, CDR1 KGHDR and CDR2 SFDVKD. Trimming pared 9 bases from V and 9 bases from J, leaving 5 bases between. The CDR3 is made up of 9 amino acids. The CDR3 bases are TGTGCCACCGGGGTTGAGCAGTTCTTC. Its protein is CATGVEQFF.

This clonotype has just a few counts. This chain joins TRBV7-8 and TRBJ2-3; 8 positions match TRBD2. J gave up 2 bases and V 1 base, and 8 bases lay outside the gene matches. The CDR3 sequence is 17 residues long. The germline V gene has CDR1 SGHVS and CDR2 FQNEAQ. This CDR3 is CASSLGHTAGDTDTQYF. For the CDR3, the DNA is TGTGCCAGCAGCTTAGGGCATACAGCGGGGGACACAGATACGCAGTATTTT.

This clonotype was seen a few times. This sequence joins TRBV7-2 and TRBJ2-5; TRBD2 aligns across 9 bases. The V gene's germline CDR1 is SGHTA and CDR2 FQGNSA. The ends lost 6 bases at V and 6 bases at J; junction bases unmatched: 8. CDR3 length equals 14 residues. The CDR3 protein is CASSFSGSGKTQYF. CDR3 nucleotide sequence: TGTGCCAGCAGTTTTAGCGGGAGTGGGAAGACCCAGTACTTC.

This clonotype was seen many times. The junction differs from germline at one of its ends, possibly a read error. The chain links TRBV28 to TRBJ2-3; unclear D gene. The length of the CDR3 is 11 residues. Germline V lookup: CDR1 MDHEN, CDR2 SYDVKM. Written as DNA, the CDR3 is TGCGCCAGCAGCTTCACAGATACGCAGTATTTT. Encoded protein: CASSFTDTQYF.

This clonotype was seen a few times. The chain links TRBV5-1 to TRBJ1-2; 8 bases agree with TRBD1. V was pared by 8 bases and J by 5 bases, with 2 bases of the junction left unmatched. In germline, CDR1 is SGHRS, CDR2 YFSETQ. This CDR3 spans 11 amino acids. Written as DNA, the CDR3 is TGCGCCAGTGGACAGGGTTATGGCTACACCTTC. Amino acid sequence: CASGQGYGYTF.

The V call is TRBV2, the J call TRBJ2-5, with D possibly matching TRBD1 (6 bases). The V end was cut by 3 bases, the J end by 8 bases, with 10 bases between. The V gene's germline CDR1 is SNHLY and CDR2 FYNNEI. This CDR3 is 12 amino acids long. DNA of the CDR3: TGTGCCAGCAGTGACCAGGGACATACCCAGTACTTC. Protein sequence: CASSDQGHTQYF.

In its sample, this clonotype was seen a few times. V usage is TRBV20-1 and J usage is TRBJ1-5; 11 positions agree with TRBD1. CDR3 length: 14 residues. V lost 1 base to trimming and J lost 7 bases; unmatched junction nucleotides: 3. Germline CDR1 reads DFQATT; CDR2 reads SNEGSKA (reference sequence). The CDR3 DNA reads as TGCAGTGCTAGAGTGAGGGACAGGGGGCAGCCCCAGCATTTT. Encoded protein: CSARVRDRGQPQHF.

This clonotype was found many times. The V gene is TRBV6-4, the J gene TRBJ2-2; D not resolved. Deletions cut 3 bases from V and 3 bases from J, with 8 bases between. The CDR3 is 14 amino acids. The germline gives CDR1 MRHNA, CDR2 SNTAGT. The CDR3 DNA reads as TGTGCCAGCAGTGAGGGATCCGACACCGGGGAGCTGTTTTTT. It is translated as CASSEGSDTGELFF.

This clonotype appeared a few times. The chain has TRBV5-1 and TRBJ2-4; TRBD2 matches 12 bases. V trimming: 4 bases; J trimming: 4 bases; junction bases outside the gene matches: 3. CDR3 length equals 15 residues. Germline CDR1 reads SGHRS; CDR2 reads YFSETQ. The CDR3 DNA reads TGCGCCAGCAGCAACACTAGCGGGGGGAAAAACATTCAGTACTTC. It encodes CASSNTSGGKNIQYF.

Comments on this clonotype: The junction differs from germline at one of its ends, possibly a read error. V is TRBV5-8 and J is TRBJ2-1; either TRBD1 or TRBD2 may supply D (5 bases each). The CDR3 has 13 amino acids. Germline values: CDR1 SGHTS, CDR2 YDEGEE. CDR3 DNA: TGTGCCAGCGGCTTGGGGCTAGCATGGGAGCAGTTCTTC. Encoded protein: CASGLGLAWEQFF.

This clonotype was counted a few times. CDR3 protein: CSALGTSGMDEQYF. The DNA of the CDR3 is TGCAGTGCCCTCGGGACTAGCGGGATGGACGAGCAGTACTTC. This chain links TRBV20-1 with TRBJ2-7; 13 positions agree with TRBD2. Per germline, CDR1 DFQATT and CDR2 SNEGSKA (reference sequence). The CDR3 is 14 residues long. With V trimmed by 6 bases and J by 5 bases, 7 bases remained unmatched.

This chain links TRBV20-1 with TRBJ2-3; TRBD2 aligns across 7 bases. V shed 2 bases, J shed 0 bases, and the junction held 8 bases outside the gene matches. The CDR3 is made up of 16 amino acids. Germline CDR1 and CDR2: DFQATT and SNEGSKA (reference sequence). The CDR3 DNA is TGCAGTGCTAGATATACCGGGACTACAAGCACAGATACGCAGTATTTT. Its protein is CSARYTGTTSTDTQYF.

The rearrangement links TRBV7-2 to TRBJ2-7; D call uncertain. The germline V gene has CDR1 SGHTA and CDR2 FQGNSA. Trimming pared 1 base from V and 2 bases from J, leaving 9 bases between. CDR3 length: 14 residues. CDR3 protein: CASSLGPNTYEQYF. CDR3 bases: TGTGCCAGCAGCTTAGGACCAAATACCTACGAGCAGTACTTC.

The chain uses TRBV5-1 and TRBJ2-1; 7 bases fit TRBD2. CDR1 is SGHRS, CDR2 YFSETQ, per germline. This CDR3 contains 16 residues. With V trimmed by 0 bases and J by 7 bases, 10 bases remained unmatched. The chain's CDR3 is CASSLAWAGEVNEQFF. In DNA form, the CDR3 reads TGCGCCAGCAGCTTGGCGTGGGCGGGGGAGGTGAATGAGCAGTTCTTC.

V is TRBV10-3 and J is TRBJ2-3, with D hard to call. The CDR3 is 18 amino acids. Germline V lookup: CDR1 ENHRY, CDR2 SYGVKD. Trimming took off 0 bases at V and 5 bases at J, with 21 bases between the two ends. CDR3 loop: CAISESRKLGGVGDTQYF. Written as DNA, the CDR3 is TGTGCCATCAGTGAGTCTCGAAAATTAGGTGGGGTAGGAGATACGCAGTATTTT.

The genes are TRBV14 and TRBJ1-1; no reliable D call. Trimming cost V 1 base and J 13 bases, with 13 bases left between them. CDR3 size: 12 residues. Germline V lookup: CDR1 SGHDN, CDR2 FVKESK. The chain's CDR3 is CASSQAHYRVFF. CDR3 sequence (DNA): TGTGCCAGCAGCCAAGCTCATTACAGAGTTTTCTTT.

There are many counts of this clonotype. This rearrangement joins TRBV18 to TRBJ2-7; D gene ambiguous. This CDR3 has 14 amino acids. From germline, CDR1 is KGHSH and CDR2 LQKENI. Trimming left V 3 bases short and J 0 bases short, with 9 bases between. DNA of the CDR3: TGTGCCAGCTCACCTCGAAGGAGCTCCTACGAGCAGTACTTC. This codes for CASSPRRSSYEQYF.

This clonotype was recorded a few times. J is TRBJ2-7 and V is TRBV6-2 or TRBV6-3, with D perhaps matching TRBD2 (6 bases). The CDR3 sequence is 16 residues long. Trimming took off 2 bases at V and 2 bases at J, with 16 bases between the two ends. The germline V gene encodes CDR1 MNHEY and CDR2 SVGEGT. CDR3 amino acids: CASSYPATGVAYEQYF. The CDR3 coding sequence is TGTGCCAGCAGTTACCCCGCGACGGGGGTGGCCTACGAGCAGTACTTC.

V is TRBV7-9 and J is TRBJ1-4, with a weak D call TRBD1 (5 bases). Germline CDR1 and CDR2: SEHNR and FQNEAQ (reference sequence). This CDR3 spans 15 amino acids. The V end was cut by 3 bases, the J end by 2 bases, with 10 bases between. The CDR3 is CASSLVRATNEKLFF. The CDR3 DNA reads as TGTGCCAGCAGCTTGGTCAGGGCTACTAATGAAAAACTGTTTTTT.

This clonotype turned up a few times. CDR3 in amino acids: CASRGLAVQETQYF. The DNA for the CDR3 is TGCGCCAGCAGGGGACTAGCGGTGCAAGAGACCCAGTACTTC. This chain links TRBV5-1 with TRBJ2-5; 11 bases fit TRBD2. Germline assignment: CDR1 SGHRS and CDR2 YFSETQ. This CDR3 comprises 14 residues. The junction had 2 bases not matched to a gene; V was cut back by 5 bases and J by 2 bases. Supplemented by reference TRBV5-1 and TRBJ2-5, the full variable domain reads KAGVTQTPRYLIKTRGQQVTLSCSPISGHRSVSWYQQTPGQGLQFLFEYFSETQRNKGNFPGRFSGRQFSNSRSEMNVSTLELGDSALYLCASRGLAVQETQYFGPGTRLLVL.

This clonotype was observed a handful of times. The chain employs TRBV4-3 and TRBJ2-3, with unresolved D. Germline assignment: CDR1 LGHNA and CDR2 YSLEER. With 0 bases removed from V and 4 bases from J, the gap between germline ends came to 14 bases. The CDR3 is 16 residues long. CDR3 in amino acids: CASSQERTYPADTQYF. The CDR3 DNA follows: TGCGCCAGCAGCCAAGAAAGAACCTACCCCGCAGATACGCAGTATTTT.

The J gene is TRBJ2-1, the V gene TRBV6-1, with 12 bases lining up with TRBD2. From germline, CDR1 is MNHNS and CDR2 SASEGT. V lost 0 bases to trimming and J lost 7 bases; unmatched junction nucleotides: 10. The CDR3 extends over 18 amino acids. CDR3: CASSEAPLGLAGGNEQFF. CDR3 DNA: TGTGCCAGCAGTGAAGCGCCCCTGGGACTAGCGGGTGGGAATGAGCAGTTCTTC.

This clonotype was observed a handful of times. The chain joins TRBV7-2 to TRBJ1-2; D gene uncertain. Germline assignment: CDR1 SGHTA and CDR2 FQGNSA. CDR3 length equals 14 residues. The V and J ends lost 4 bases and 3 bases respectively, with 12 bases between them. CDR3 coding DNA: TGTGCCAGCAGCTCACAGAGGGCTTACTATGGCTACACCTTC. Amino acid sequence: CASSSQRAYYGYTF.

The chain combines TRBV20-1 with TRBJ2-1; 7 nucleotides align to TRBD2. With V trimmed by 0 bases and J by 8 bases, 7 bases remained unmatched. The CDR3 runs 14 residues. In germline, CDR1 is DFQATT, CDR2 SNEGSKA (reference sequence). CDR3 sequence reads: CSARDGGRWYEQFF. CDR3 coding DNA: TGCAGTGCTAGAGATGGCGGGAGATGGTATGAGCAGTTCTTC.

This clonotype was counted a few times. The rearrangement joins TRBV29-1 to TRBJ1-1; D unresolved. Germline values: CDR1 SQVTM, CDR2 ANQGSEA. Deletions cut 7 bases from V and 3 bases from J, with 9 bases between. The CDR3 is 11 amino acids. The CDR3: CSALGYTEAFF. The CDR3 DNA is TGCAGCGCCTTGGGGTACACTGAAGCTTTCTTT.

The rearrangement joins TRBV5-5 to TRBJ2-7; 7 nucleotides align to TRBD1. J lost 2 bases, V lost 4 bases, and 6 bases had no gene match. This CDR3 is 14 amino acids long. The germline V gene encodes CDR1 SGHKS and CDR2 YYEKEE (reference sequence). DNA of the CDR3: TGTGCCAGCAGCCCGAGGGGACAGACCTACGAGCAGTACTTC. Amino acids: CASSPRGQTYEQYF.

The sample holds a few counts of this clonotype. Given a much more abundant clone one base away, this may be a read error. The rearrangement links TRBV11-2 to TRBJ2-3, with D possibly being TRBD2 (5 bases). The CDR3 covers 16 residues. The germline gives CDR1 SGHAT, CDR2 FQNNGV. The CDR3 nucleotides are TGTGCCAGCAGCAAAGGACTGCAGTCCTACACAGATTCGCAGTATTTT. Translation: CASSKGLQSYTDSQYF.

The chain couples TRBV6-5 to TRBJ2-5; no clear D. The germline V and J ends were trimmed by 6 bases and 5 bases, with 7 bases remaining between them. Per the germline V gene, CDR1 is MNHEY and CDR2 is SVGAGI. There are 11 residues in the CDR3. As DNA, the CDR3 is TGTGCCAGCAGGGCGAGTGAGACCCAGTACTTC. Translation gives CASRASETQYF.

This clonotype was counted at least ten times. The chain links TRBV20-1 to TRBJ2-1, with D perhaps TRBD2 (6 bases). CDR1 DFQATT and CDR2 SNEGSKA come from the germline V gene (reference sequence). The CDR3 extends over 12 amino acids. Trimming took off 6 bases at V and 10 bases at J, with 16 bases between the two ends. CDR3 loop: CSAYLLAGEQFF. The CDR3 nucleotides read TGCAGTGCCTACTTACTAGCTGGCGAGCAGTTCTTC.

This chain links TRBV7-9 with TRBJ1-1; perhaps TRBD1 as D (6 bases). The germline CDR1 and CDR2 sequences are SEHNR and FQNEAQ (reference sequence). The V and J ends lost 3 bases and 1 base respectively, with 12 bases between them. The CDR3 spans 15 residues. Written as DNA, the CDR3 is TGTGCCAGCAGCTTTCATATAGGGGGGAACACTGAAGCTTTCTTT. It specifies CASSFHIGGNTEAFF.

This clonotype showed up just a few times. V gene TRBV6-1 combines with J gene TRBJ1-5, with D unresolved. Trimming left V 5 bases short and J 5 bases short, with 10 bases between. CDR1 is MNHNS, CDR2 SASEGT, per germline. This CDR3 region has 13 residues. CDR3 nucleotides: TGTGCCAGCAGTCTCACCCCCTATCAGCCCCAGCATTTT. The encoded protein is CASSLTPYQPQHF.